The entry that follows covers one T cell receptor beta chain sequence. The data originate from a study of radiation and T cells in renal cell carcinoma. Time point meaning: blood 2 weeks post-SBRT. Treatment: 15 Gy SBRT to primary tumor, nephrectomy 4 weeks later. Serial blood draws occurred at baseline and 2 and 4 weeks post-SBRT. V was shortened by 0 bases and J by 0 bases, with 10 bases between the two germline ends. The CDR3 totals 16 residues. CDR1 is MGHRA, CDR2 YSYEKL, per germline. Using immunoSEQ multiplex PCR, the repertoire was profiled, and TCRdb retains in-frame clones only, with some absent. The sample includes 70,000 or so clones, around 80% of them seen just once.

The chain has TRBV4-1 and TRBJ2-3; D remains unclear. Material: blood, obtained from a patient whose treatment included radiotherapy and nephrectomy. The TCR was taken from a man aged 55 to 70 with renal cell carcinoma. As DNA, the CDR3 is TGCGCCAGCAGCCAAGATGCTTGGAAAAGCACAGATACGCAGTATTTT. The encoded protein is CASSQDAWKSTDTQYF.